This is a list of T cell receptor beta chains from one sample in a study of T cell changes during pregnancy in multiple sclerosis. The repertoire was sequenced with immunoSEQ multiplex PCR; TCRdb's copy has only in-frame clones and lacks some. Among under 40,000 clones listed, 90% were seen once. This material consisted of CD4+ T cells from peripheral blood mononuclear cells, taken in the second trimester of pregnancy. The receptor source for this set is a female donor with multiple sclerosis, enrolled in a pregnancy study. Both conserved end residues are part of each CDR3. Clone size is not always given. Where it is, it says once, few, many or a class for expanded clones.

v_gene,abundance,j_gene,CDR3aa
TRBV30,NA,TRBJ1-1,CAWIWQGSSTEAFF
TRBV19,NA,TRBJ1-2,CASSMQGGIWGYTF
TRBV5-1,NA,TRBJ2-3,CASSLVLSGSLDTQYF
TRBV6-6,NA,TRBJ2-7,CASSYSSGFHEQYF
TRBV5-6,NA,TRBJ1-2,CASRQYSLLYGYTF
TRBV2,NA,TRBJ2-3,CASGASLITDTQYF
TRBV19,NA,TRBJ2-6,CASSLPGLFSGANVLTF
TRBV11-2,few,TRBJ2-2,CASSPRGLAGAGELFF
TRBV5-8,NA,TRBJ1-2,CASSLLGSSNYGYTF
TRBV9,NA,TRBJ2-7,CASSVGLAGSSYEQYF
TRBV7-2,NA,TRBJ2-3,CASSPFVLRGDRDTQYF
TRBV7-2,NA,TRBJ2-7,CASSLVTFGEQYF
TRBV12-5,NA,TRBJ1-2,CASGFPRDRGFGGYTF
TRBV5-1,NA,TRBJ1-5,CASSLGQGGNQPQHF
TRBV6-1,NA,TRBJ1-2,CASSEKGEGSNYGYTF
TRBV5-1,NA,TRBJ1-6,CASSDSTTSYNSPLHF